This T cell receptor beta chain is drawn from a study of blood T cell repertoires in COVID-19. Study in general: Specimens from acute and convalescent COVID-19 originated in the United States, Italy and Spain. PBMCs, B-cell-depleted T cells, or T cells provided the cDNA or gDNA that made up the material.

In the original processing: The assay estimated nucleated cells by amplifying reference gene primers. Clones were sequenced by immunoSEQ multiplex PCR, and TCRdb holds only the in-frame ones, with some missing. V and J calls plus clone size are reproduced from that table; the DNA served to infer D and trimming. In the table there are roughly 32,000 clones, 90% of which are singletons. The CDR3 extends over 12 amino acids. V was pared by 6 bases and J by 6 bases, with 9 bases between. The germline gives CDR1 MNHEY, CDR2 SVGAGI. The chain combines TRBV6-5 with TRBJ1-5; no firm D call. The clonotype comes from a man between 65 and 85 years old with active or convalescent COVID-19. The sample comprised peripheral blood. The CDR3 region is CASRWAGQPQHF. The DNA of the CDR3 is TGTGCCAGCAGGTGGGCAGGTCAGCCCCAGCATTTT.